This TCR beta chain is drawn from a study of response to subunit inactivated influenza vaccine. J gave up 0 bases and V 3 bases, and 2 bases lay outside the gene matches. Germline V CDR1 and CDR2: DFQATT, SNEGSKA (reference sequence). The CDR3 is 15 amino acids. TCRdb processed the RT-PCR reads anew with MiXCR; each CDR3 protein has one entry. The sample contains around 850,000 distinct CDR3 sequences, about a fifth of which appear only once. Study-level results: New T cells are recruited in small numbers by each seasonal influenza vaccination, according to the authors' suggestion.

This clonotype was counted ten times or more. The antigen is undetermined. The clonotype was recovered from a man aged 45 to 65 who received an inactivated influenza vaccine. Specimen: PBMCs from blood, collected 5 to 6 days after vaccination. The genes are TRBV20-1 and TRBJ2-2, with 9 nucleotides matching TRBD1. In nucleotides, the CDR3 is TGCAGTGCTAGTGGGACAGGGACGAACACCGGGGAGCTGTTTTTT. This sequence encodes CSASGTGTNTGELFF.